Below, one T cell receptor beta chain is given with its context. Here immunoSEQ multiplex PCR was the method, and the copy in TCRdb shows in-frame clones only, minus some. The sample lists 220,000 or so clones; roughly 90% were seen once. This record comes from a study of blood T cell repertoires in COVID-19. During active infection, Seattle patients enrolled and were then monitored through disease. Trimming pared 3 bases from V and 0 bases from J, leaving 14 bases between. CDR1 SGHVS and CDR2 FQNEAQ come from the germline V gene. The CDR3 is 16 amino acids. The chain uses TRBV7-8 and TRBJ1-1, with D possibly TRBD1 on 6 matching bases. Sequenced sample: peripheral blood. The TCR sequence derives from a man between 60 and 75 years old with COVID-19, enrolled during active disease. This CDR3 is CASSFRTETLNTEAFF. The CDR3 bases are TGTGCCAGCAGCTTTAGGACAGAAACCTTGAACACTGAAGCTTTCTTT.